Following are 27 T cell receptor beta chains from one sample sequenced in a study of blood T cell repertoires in COVID-19. The protocol was immunoSEQ multiplex PCR, while the TCRdb copy is restricted to in-frame clones and leaves out a portion. Among about 28,000 clones listed, roughly 84% were seen once. What was sequenced was peripheral blood. These receptors were collected from a man aged 70-80 years with active COVID-19.

The rearrangement joins TRBV5-1 to TRBJ1-2, with 8 bases matching TRBD1. This CDR3 spans 13 amino acids. CDR1 and CDR2 from the germline V gene are SGHRS and YFSETQ. Trimming cost V 4 bases and J 3 bases; bases outside gene matches: 2. CDR3 amino acids: CASSKQGDYGYTF. CDR3 nucleotide sequence: TGCGCCAGCAGCAAACAGGGGGACTATGGCTACACCTTC.

The chain couples TRBV12-5 to TRBJ1-1; 9 bases agree with TRBD1. CDR1 is LGHNT, CDR2 FRNRAP, per germline. The J segment lost 4 bases and the V segment lost 0 bases, leaving 6 bases of the junction unmatched. The CDR3 extends over 16 amino acids. The CDR3 DNA is TGTGCTAGTGGTTTGGTACCCGGGACAGGGCTCACTGAAGCTTTCTTT. Protein sequence: CASGLVPGTGLTEAFF.

V is TRBV7-9 and J is TRBJ2-6, with 9 bases matching TRBD1. After removal of 0 bases from V and 0 bases from J, the junction contained 6 bases not matched to a gene. The germline CDR1 and CDR2 sequences are SEHNR and FQNEAQ (reference sequence). CDR3 length: 19 amino acids. CDR3 sequence: CASSLAGGQGRSGANVLTF. In DNA form, the CDR3 reads TGTGCCAGCAGCTTAGCGGGGGGACAGGGCCGCTCTGGGGCCAACGTCCTGACTTTC.

The gene calls are TRBV10-2 and TRBJ2-7; D may be TRBD1 (6 bases). The V and J ends lost 7 bases and 7 bases respectively, with 17 bases between them. Germline CDR1 reads WSHSY; CDR2 reads SAAADI. The CDR3 sequence is 13 residues long. The CDR3 DNA reads as TGCGCCAGCATAAACAGGGAGTGGGGGGAGCAGTACTTC. Translating gives CASINREWGEQYF.

The chain has TRBV5-1 and TRBJ2-5; 8 positions match TRBD2. This CDR3 is 15 amino acids long. Germline V CDR1 and CDR2: SGHRS, YFSETQ. Trimming took 4 bases from V and 4 from J; bases not matched to a gene: 9. This chain's CDR3 is CASSPGPGGAETQYF. The DNA of the CDR3 is TGCGCCAGCAGCCCGGGTCCGGGGGGGGCAGAGACCCAGTACTTC.

The J gene is TRBJ2-3, the V gene TRBV5-1, with D possibly TRBD2 on 7 matching bases. The CDR3 runs 18 residues. V lost 4 bases and J lost 0, with 21 bases in between. Germline V gene sequence: CDR1 SGHRS, CDR2 YFSETQ. CDR3 coding DNA: TGCGCCAGCAGCGGAGGCCTAGGGGGGGTAACTAGCACAGATACGCAGTATTTT. This codes for CASSGGLGGVTSTDTQYF.

This chain connects TRBV7-8 to TRBJ1-2; 8 positions agree with TRBD1. The V gene end was trimmed by 2 bases and the J gene end by 4 bases; junction bases not matched to a gene: 6. This CDR3 contains 15 residues. Germline lookup yields CDR1 SGHVS and CDR2 FQNEAQ. The CDR3 spells CASSLNSGGGYGYTF. CDR3 DNA: TGTGCCAGCAGCTTAAATTCAGGGGGCGGCTATGGCTACACCTTC.

The chain combines TRBV9 with TRBJ1-4, with 9 bases aligning to TRBD1. Germline assignment: CDR1 SGDLS and CDR2 YYNGEE. After removal of 0 bases from V and 5 bases from J, the junction contained 5 bases not matched to a gene. This CDR3 has 16 residues. CDR3 nucleotide sequence: TGTGCCAGCAGCGTAGCCCAGACAGGGGGGAATGAAAAACTGTTTTTT. It encodes CASSVAQTGGNEKLFF.

The CDR3 nucleotides are TGTGCTAGTGGTTTGACAGGGGCCTGGAGGAGGTTCTTC. Translation gives CASGLTGAWRRFF. V is TRBV12-5 and J is TRBJ2-1; 7 bases match TRBD1. V was pared by 2 bases and J by 15 bases, with 10 bases of the junction left unmatched. Germline V gene lookup returns CDR1 LGHNT and CDR2 FRNRAP. CDR3 length: 13 residues.

This chain joins TRBV10-2 and TRBJ2-5; TRBD1 matches at 9 bases. The CDR3 totals 17 residues. The V gene's germline CDR1 is WSHSY and CDR2 SAAADI. V lost 5 bases, J lost 5 bases, and 15 bases stayed unmatched. The DNA of the CDR3 is TGCGCCAGCAGTAGGGGACAGGGAAGCGGGAAGGTGGAGACCCAGTACTTC. The encoded protein is CASSRGQGSGKVETQYF.

V gene TRBV19 combines with J gene TRBJ1-1; 7 bases align to TRBD1. Losses at the gene ends were 8 bases for V and 5 bases for J; bases not matched to a gene: 8. Germline V gene lookup returns CDR1 LNHDA and CDR2 SQIVND (reference sequence). There are 13 residues in the CDR3. The CDR3 coding sequence is TGTGCCAGTGGCCAGGGGGGTCGGACTGAAGCTTTCTTT. This sequence encodes CASGQGGRTEAFF.

The chain combines TRBV4-3 with TRBJ1-6, with D possibly being TRBD1 (5 bases). The length of the CDR3 is 15 residues. In germline, CDR1 is LGHNA, CDR2 YSLEER. V was clipped by 1 base and J by 4 bases, with 8 bases between them. CDR3 amino acids: CASSQGGGYNSPLHF. CDR3 bases: TGCGCCAGCAGCCAAGGGGGGGGGTATAATTCACCCCTCCACTTT.

The chain links TRBV28 to TRBJ2-3; the D gene is possibly TRBD2 (5 bases). Trimming stripped 6 bases from V and 2 bases from J, with 15 bases between. Germline CDR1 MDHEN, CDR2 SYDVKM. CDR3 length: 15 residues. The CDR3 nucleotides are TGTGCCAGCAGCCGTACTAGACCTTACACAGATACGCAGTATTTT. It translates to CASSRTRPYTDTQYF.

The V gene is TRBV9, the J gene TRBJ2-2, with TRBD1 matching over 8 bases. The CDR3 totals 17 residues. Germline lookup yields CDR1 SGDLS and CDR2 YYNGEE. V trimming: 0 bases; J trimming: 7 bases; junction bases outside the gene matches: 11. The CDR3 coding sequence is TGTGCCAGCAGCGTAGTTTCAGGACAGGGAAGGATCGGGGAGCTGTTTTTT. It encodes CASSVVSGQGRIGELFF.

This chain uses TRBV28 with TRBJ1-5; D is ambiguous. This CDR3 region has 16 residues. The germline V gene encodes CDR1 MDHEN and CDR2 SYDVKM. Trimming pared 2 bases from V and 2 bases from J, leaving 13 bases between. CDR3 amino acids: CASSLSPVVRNQPQHF. CDR3 DNA: TGTGCCAGCAGTTTAAGCCCGGTAGTCCGCAATCAGCCCCAGCATTTT.

This chain links TRBV5-1 with TRBJ1-6; D remains unclear. Germline lookup yields CDR1 SGHRS and CDR2 YFSETQ. The CDR3 consists of 15 residues. Trimming removed 1 base at V and 5 bases at J, with 10 bases between. CDR3 protein: CASSLLGSDNSPLHF. Written as DNA, the CDR3 is TGCGCCAGCAGCTTGCTAGGGAGCGATAATTCACCCCTCCACTTT.

This clone has a single count. This chain connects TRBV5-1 to TRBJ2-7; no clear D gene. CDR3 size: 15 residues. Germline CDR1 reads SGHRS; CDR2 reads YFSETQ. V lost 1 base and J lost 5, with 16 bases in between. CDR3 nucleotide sequence: TGCGCCAGCAGCTTGCTTGATACTACACGGGACGAGCAGTACTTC. Residues: CASSLLDTTRDEQYF.

Only one count was recorded for this clone. The chain carries TRBV3-1 (or the pseudogene TRBV3-2) and TRBJ1-1; the D gene is possibly TRBD1 (5 bases). This CDR3 comprises 13 residues. The ends were cut back, 4 bases at V and 9 bases at J, with 15 bases in the middle. The germline CDR1 and CDR2 sequences are LGHDT and YNNKEL (reference sequence). The CDR3 spells CASSPSGLGKAFF. CDR3 sequence (DNA): TGTGCCAGCAGCCCCTCGGGACTGGGGAAAGCTTTCTTT.

CDR3 sequence: CASSPRQNLNTEAFF. DNA of the CDR3: TGTGCCAGCAGCCCTCGACAGAACTTGAACACTGAAGCTTTCTTT. The chain is built from TRBV5-4 and TRBJ1-1, with D maybe TRBD1 (5 bases). The CDR3 is 15 residues long. V was trimmed by 4 bases and J by 0 bases, leaving 13 bases between them. Germline CDR1 SGHNT, CDR2 YYREEE (reference sequence).

V is TRBV4-1 and J is TRBJ1-5; TRBD1 matches at 8 bases. Germline V lookup: CDR1 MGHRA, CDR2 YSYEKL. Trimming cost V 0 bases and J 8 bases; bases outside gene matches: 9. The CDR3 sequence is 16 residues long. CDR3 protein: CASSQEGTGAWEPQHF. The CDR3 coding sequence is TGCGCCAGCAGCCAAGAAGGGACAGGTGCCTGGGAGCCCCAGCATTTT.

This sequence joins TRBV29-1 and TRBJ2-3, with TRBD1 identical over 8 bases. The CDR3 sequence is 13 residues long. Germline V lookup: CDR1 SQVTM, CDR2 ANQGSEA. The ends lost 3 bases at V and 2 bases at J; junction bases unmatched: 1. The CDR3 DNA is TGCAGCGTTGAGGGACAGGACACAGATACGCAGTATTTT. It yields the protein CSVEGQDTDTQYF.

V gene TRBV28 combines with J gene TRBJ2-7, with 8 bases that match TRBD2. The germline V gene has CDR1 MDHEN and CDR2 SYDVKM. The CDR3 is made up of 14 amino acids. With V trimmed by 7 bases and J by 0 bases, 5 bases remained unmatched. CDR3 nucleotide sequence: TGTGCCAGCAAAGTAGCGGGGCCCTCCTACGAGCAGTACTTC. It codes for CASKVAGPSYEQYF. Full variable domain (outside the CDR3, taken from reference TRBV28 and TRBJ2-7): DVKVTQSSRYLVKRTGEKVFLECVQDMDHENMFWYRQDPGLGLRLIYFSYDVKMKEKGDIPEGYSVSREKKERFSLILESASTNQTSMYLCASKVAGPSYEQYFGPGTRLTVT.

The chain employs TRBV18 and TRBJ2-7, with TRBD2 identical over 7 bases. Germline V gives CDR1 KGHSH, CDR2 LQKENI. The CDR3 consists of 14 residues. Trimming removed 3 bases from V and 6 bases from J; junction bases left unmatched: 8. The CDR3 coding sequence is TGTGCCAGCTCACCTGGGGCGGGGGATCTCGAGCAGTACTTC. Translated: CASSPGAGDLEQYF.

The CDR3, as DNA: TGTGCCAGCAGTAGCCCCCGGTTCTCTGGAAACACCATATATTTT. Its translation: CASSSPRFSGNTIYF. V and J are TRBV2 and TRBJ1-3; D gene ambiguous. The CDR3 contains 15 residues. Germline V CDR1 and CDR2: SNHLY, FYNNEI. The V end was cut by 5 bases, the J end by 0 bases, with 11 bases between.

This clone was detected once. V gene TRBV19 combines with J gene TRBJ1-4, with TRBD1 matching 8 bases. V lost 3 bases, J lost 6 bases, and 6 bases stayed unmatched. Germline V gene data show CDR1 as LNHDA and CDR2 as SQIVND (reference sequence). This CDR3 has 15 residues. CDR3 sequence reads: CASSIFGQGHEKLFF. CDR3 nucleotide sequence: TGTGCCAGTAGTATTTTCGGACAGGGCCATGAAAAACTGTTTTTT.

This clone was seen only a few times. V usage is TRBV5-1 and J usage is TRBJ1-3; unclear D gene. Trimming cost V 0 bases and J 4 bases, with 8 bases left between them. This CDR3 is 14 amino acids long. The germline V gene has CDR1 SGHRS and CDR2 YFSETQ. The CDR3 bases are TGCGCCAGCAGCTTGGCGCCCGGGGGAAACACCATATATTTT. Encoded protein: CASSLAPGGNTIYF.

This clone came up once. This sample includes further DNA sequences coding for the same CDR3. This rearrangement joins TRBV7-3 to TRBJ2-3; 12 bases fit TRBD2. This CDR3 contains 14 residues. J lost 6 bases, V lost 5 bases, and 3 bases had no gene match. In germline, CDR1 is SGHTA, CDR2 FQGTGA. As DNA, the CDR3 is TGTGCCAGCAGCCTAGCGGGGGGGCTCGATACGCAGTATTTT. This translates into CASSLAGGLDTQYF.